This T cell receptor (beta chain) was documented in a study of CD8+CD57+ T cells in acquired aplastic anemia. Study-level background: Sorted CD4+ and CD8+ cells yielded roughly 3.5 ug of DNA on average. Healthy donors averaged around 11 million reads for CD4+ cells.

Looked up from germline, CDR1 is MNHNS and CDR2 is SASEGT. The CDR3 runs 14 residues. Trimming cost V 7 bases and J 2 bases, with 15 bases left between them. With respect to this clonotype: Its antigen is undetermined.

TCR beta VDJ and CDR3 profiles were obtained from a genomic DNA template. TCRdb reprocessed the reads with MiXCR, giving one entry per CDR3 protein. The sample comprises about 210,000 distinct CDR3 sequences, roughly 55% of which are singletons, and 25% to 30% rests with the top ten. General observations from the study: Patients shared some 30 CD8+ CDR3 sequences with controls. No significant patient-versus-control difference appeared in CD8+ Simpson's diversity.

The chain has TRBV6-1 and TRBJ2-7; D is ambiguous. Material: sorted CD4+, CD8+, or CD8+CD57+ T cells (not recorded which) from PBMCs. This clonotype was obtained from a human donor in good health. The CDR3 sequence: CASTLGLRTYEQYF. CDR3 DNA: TGTGCCAGCACGTTGGGCCTGCGTACCTACGAGCAGTACTTC.